This T cell receptor beta chain was identified during a study of T cell repertoires in cytomegalovirus infection. Across the study: From public TCR beta signatures came an indication of both CMV infection and matching HLA type.

TCRdb passed the reads through MiXCR, listing each CDR3 protein once. The repertoire holds around 450,000 distinct CDR3 sequences, approximately 32% seen once, with approximately 14% in the top ten. V was shortened by 0 bases and J by 8 bases, with 16 bases between the two germline ends. Germline V lookup: CDR1 DFQATT, CDR2 SNEGSKA (reference sequence). The CDR3 has 14 amino acids. This clonotype came up once. Its antigen remains unknown. Study results and caveats: Summed frequency of shared TCR beta families picked out CMV carriers who also had the relevant HLA.

The rearrangement joins TRBV20-1 to TRBJ1-2; TRBD1 is a possible D gene (5 bases). Sequenced input: PBMCs. The TCR sequence derives from a human donor in good health (CMV status not recorded). Some clones in this sample may be carry-over from other donors' samples. CDR3 DNA sequence: TGCAGTGCTAGAGATAAGGGGCTCCCGGACGGCTACACCTTC. It yields the protein CSARDKGLPDGYTF.